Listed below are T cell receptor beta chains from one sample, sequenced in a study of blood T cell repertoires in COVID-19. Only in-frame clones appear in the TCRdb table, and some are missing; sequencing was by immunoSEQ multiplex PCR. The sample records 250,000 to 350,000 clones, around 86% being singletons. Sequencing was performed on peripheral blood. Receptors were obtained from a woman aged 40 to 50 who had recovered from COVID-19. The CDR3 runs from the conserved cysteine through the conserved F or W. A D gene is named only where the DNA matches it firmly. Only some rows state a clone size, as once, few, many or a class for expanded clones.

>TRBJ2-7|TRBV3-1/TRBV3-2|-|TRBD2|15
TGTGCCAGCAGCCAAGTGCTAGCGGCCTCCTACGAGCAGTACTTC
CASSQVLAASYEQYF
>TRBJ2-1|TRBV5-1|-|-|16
TGCGCCAGCAGCTTGGCACAGGGACCGTTATACAATGAGCAGTTCTTC
CASSLAQGPLYNEQFF
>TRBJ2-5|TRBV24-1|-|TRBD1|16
TGTGCCACCAGTGACTGGGACAGCCGACCCCAAGAGACCCAGTACTTC
CATSDWDSRPQETQYF
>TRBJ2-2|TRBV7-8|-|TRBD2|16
TGTGCCAGCAGCTTAAGGCCAGCGGGAGTCACCGGGGAGCTGTTTTTT
CASSLRPAGVTGELFF
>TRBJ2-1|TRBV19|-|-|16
TGTGCCAGTAGTACTCCGAGGCAGGAGGGATCGAATGAGCAGTTCTTC
CASSTPRQEGSNEQFF
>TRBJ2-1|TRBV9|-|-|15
TGTGCCAGCAGCGTTGGCATTAACTCCTACAATGAGCAGTTCTTC
CASSVGINSYNEQFF
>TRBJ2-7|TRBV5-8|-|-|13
TGTGCCAGCAGCTTGGCTCGGGGCTACGAGCAGTACTTC
CASSLARGYEQYF
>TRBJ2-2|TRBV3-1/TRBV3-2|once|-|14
TGTGCCAGCAGCCAGGAGTCCTCGGGGGGGGAGCTGTTTTTT
CASSQESSGGELFF
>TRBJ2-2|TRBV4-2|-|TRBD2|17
TGTGCCAGCAGCCAAACCGGGACTAGCGGGACTAGCGGGGAGCTGTTTTTT
CASSQTGTSGTSGELFF
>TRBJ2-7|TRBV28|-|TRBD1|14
TGTGCCAGCAGTTTACCGGGACAGTCCTACGAGCAGTACTTC
CASSLPGQSYEQYF
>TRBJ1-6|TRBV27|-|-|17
TGTGCCAGCAGTGGACGATTAACGTCAGGGTGGAATTCACCCCTCCACTTT
CASSGRLTSGWNSPLHF
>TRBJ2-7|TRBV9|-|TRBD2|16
TGTGCCAGCAGCGTAATGGGTAGCGGGAGTCACTACGAGCAGTACTTC
CASSVMGSGSHYEQYF
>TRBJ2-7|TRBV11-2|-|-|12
TGTGCCAGCAGCCCCCCGGGGGGCGGGCAGTACTTC
CASSPPGGGQYF
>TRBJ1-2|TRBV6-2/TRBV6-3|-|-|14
TGTGCCAGCAGTTACTCGGCAGGTGGATATGGCTACACCTTC
CASSYSAGGYGYTF
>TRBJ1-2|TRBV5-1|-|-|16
TGCGCCAGCAGCCTTTGGACGGACAGCAGTGGCTATGGCTACACCTTC
CASSLWTDSSGYGYTF
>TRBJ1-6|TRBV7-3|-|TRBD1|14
TGTGCCAGCAGCTTAGAGGGGGCAGGTTCACCCCTCCACTTT
CASSLEGAGSPLHF
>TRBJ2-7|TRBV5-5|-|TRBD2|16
TGTGCCAGCAGCTGGTTAGCGGGAGGGCCGGAATACGAGCAGTACTTC
CASSWLAGGPEYEQYF
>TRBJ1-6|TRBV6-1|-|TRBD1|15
TGTGCCAGCAGTGAAGCAGGACAGGTCAATTCACCCCTCCACTTT
CASSEAGQVNSPLHF
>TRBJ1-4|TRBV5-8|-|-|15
TGTGCCAGCAGCTTGTATTTGGGGGCAGACGAAAAACTGTTTTTT
CASSLYLGADEKLFF
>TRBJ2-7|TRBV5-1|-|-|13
TGCGCCAGCAGCCCCCTACAGGATCGCGAGCAGTACTTC
CASSPLQDREQYF
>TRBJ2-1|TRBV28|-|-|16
TGTGCCAGCAGTTTAGCTAGCGCGAGCTCCTACAATGAGCAGTTCTTC
CASSLASASSYNEQFF
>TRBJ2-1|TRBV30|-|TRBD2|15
TGTGCCTGGATGGGAGGGACTAGCCGCTACAATGAGCAGTTCTTC
CAWMGGTSRYNEQFF
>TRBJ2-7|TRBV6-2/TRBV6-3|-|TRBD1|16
TGTGCCAGCAGTTACTCGATCGGGACAGGGGGCTACGAGCAGTACTTC
CASSYSIGTGGYEQYF
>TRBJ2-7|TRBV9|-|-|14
TGTGCCAGCAGCGTAGGGCCCGAAACCTACGAGCAGTACTTC
CASSVGPETYEQYF
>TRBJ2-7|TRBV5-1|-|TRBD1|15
TGCGCCAGCAGCTGGGGGACAGGAAATGCCTACGAGCAGTACTTC
CASSWGTGNAYEQYF
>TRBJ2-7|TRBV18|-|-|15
TGTGCCAGCTCACCAAACCCAGCGCAAGCCTACGAGCAGTACTTC
CASSPNPAQAYEQYF
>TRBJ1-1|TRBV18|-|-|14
TGTGCCAGCTCACCCAATTCGGTGAACACTGAAGCTTTCTTT
CASSPNSVNTEAFF
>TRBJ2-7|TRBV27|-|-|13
TGTGCCACTACGCGGGGAGGATCCTACGAGCAGTACTTC
CATTRGGSYEQYF
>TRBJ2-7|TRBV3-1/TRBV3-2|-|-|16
TGTGCCAGCAGCCAAGGGGGGACACGAAGCTCCTACGAGCAGTACTTC
CASSQGGTRSSYEQYF
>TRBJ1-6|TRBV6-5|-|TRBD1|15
TGTGCCAGCAGACAGGACAGGGCTCGGAATTCACCCCTCCACTTT
CASRQDRARNSPLHF
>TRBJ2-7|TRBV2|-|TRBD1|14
TGTGCCAGCAGGCCCGGGACAGGGCGGTACGAGCAGTACTTC
CASRPGTGRYEQYF
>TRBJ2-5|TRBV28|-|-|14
TGTGCCAGCAGTTTCCGACAGCAACTAAAGACCCAGTACTTC
CASSFRQQLKTQYF
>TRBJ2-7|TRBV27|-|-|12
TGTGCCAGCAGTTCCGAGGAGGGGGAGCAGTACTTC
CASSSEEGEQYF
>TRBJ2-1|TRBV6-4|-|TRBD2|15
TGTGCCAGCAGCTGGACTAGCGGGACTTACAATGAGCAGTTCTTC
CASSWTSGTYNEQFF
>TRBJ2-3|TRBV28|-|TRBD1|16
TGTGCCAGCAGTCCCCTCCGACAGGGGCCGCCGAATACGCAGTATTTT
CASSPLRQGPPNTQYF
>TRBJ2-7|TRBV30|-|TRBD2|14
TGTGCCTGGAGTCGACTAGCGGGAGTCTACGAGCAGTACTTC
CAWSRLAGVYEQYF
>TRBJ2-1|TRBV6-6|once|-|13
TGTGCCAGCTTGACTAGGGACGGGAATGAGCAGTTCTTC
CASLTRDGNEQFF
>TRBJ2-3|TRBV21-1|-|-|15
TGTGCCAGCAGATCTGGGGCGAGCCCCACAGATACGCAGTATTTT
CASRSGASPTDTQYF
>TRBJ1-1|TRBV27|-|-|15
TGTGCCAGCAGTGGACGACAGACTCTGAACACTGAAGCTTTCTTT
CASSGRQTLNTEAFF
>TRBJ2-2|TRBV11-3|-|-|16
TGTGCCAGCAGCTTAGTCGCGGGGTTTAACACCGGGGAGCTGTTTTTT
CASSLVAGFNTGELFF
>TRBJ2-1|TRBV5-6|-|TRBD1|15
TGTGCCAGCAGCCCGGACAGGGGTACCTTCAATGAGCAGTTCTTC
CASSPDRGTFNEQFF
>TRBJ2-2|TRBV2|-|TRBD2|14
TGTGCCAGCAGTGAAAGGACTAGCACCGGGGAGCTGTTTTTT
CASSERTSTGELFF
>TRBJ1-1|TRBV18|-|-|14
TGTGCCAGCTCACCACCGAAGGGGGACACTGAAGCTTTCTTT
CASSPPKGDTEAFF
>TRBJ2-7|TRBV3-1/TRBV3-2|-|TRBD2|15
TGTGCCAGCAGCCAATCAGCGGGAGGGCCCAACGAGCAGTACTTC
CASSQSAGGPNEQYF
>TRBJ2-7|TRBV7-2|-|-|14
TGTGCCAGCAGCTCAGCGCGGACTACCTACGAGCAGTACTTC
CASSSARTTYEQYF
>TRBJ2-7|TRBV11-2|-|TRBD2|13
TGTGCCAGCAGCTTTGAGCGGGAGGCTCTGCAGTACTTC
CASSFEREALQYF
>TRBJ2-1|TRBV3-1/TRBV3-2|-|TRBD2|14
TGTGCCAGCAGCCAAGGTTCCGGGGAGGGTGAGCAGTTCTTC
CASSQGSGEGEQFF
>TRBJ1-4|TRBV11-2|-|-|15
TGTGCCAGCAGCCCCCGCCGAGCAACTAATGAAAAACTGTTTTTT
CASSPRRATNEKLFF
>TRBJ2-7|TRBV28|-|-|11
TGTGCCAGCAGCAGACTCTCCGAGCAGTACTTC
CASSRLSEQYF
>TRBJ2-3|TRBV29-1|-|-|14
TGCAGCGTTCGTCAGGGGAATTCTGCAGATACGCAGTATTTT
CSVRQGNSADTQYF
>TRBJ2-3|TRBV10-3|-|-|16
TGTGCCATCAGTGAGTCCGGGGTAACAGCCCCTGGTACGCAGTATTTT
CAISESGVTAPGTQYF
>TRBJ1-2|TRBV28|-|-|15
TGTGCCAGCAGTTTTAGGCGGGGGGCTAACTATGGCTACACCTTC
CASSFRRGANYGYTF